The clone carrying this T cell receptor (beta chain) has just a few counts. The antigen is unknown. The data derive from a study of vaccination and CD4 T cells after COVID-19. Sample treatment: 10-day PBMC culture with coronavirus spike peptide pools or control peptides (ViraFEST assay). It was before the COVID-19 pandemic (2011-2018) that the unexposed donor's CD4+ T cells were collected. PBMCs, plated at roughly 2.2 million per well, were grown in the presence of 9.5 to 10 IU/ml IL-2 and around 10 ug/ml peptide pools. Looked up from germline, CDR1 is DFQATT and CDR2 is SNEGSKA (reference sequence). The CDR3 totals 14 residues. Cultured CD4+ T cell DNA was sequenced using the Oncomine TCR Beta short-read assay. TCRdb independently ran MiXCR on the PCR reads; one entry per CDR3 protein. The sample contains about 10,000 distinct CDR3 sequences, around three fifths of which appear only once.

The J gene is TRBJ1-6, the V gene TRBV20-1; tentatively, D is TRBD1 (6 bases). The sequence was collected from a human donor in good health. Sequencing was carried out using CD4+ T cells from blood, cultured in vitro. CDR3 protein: CSQLRTAYNSPLHF. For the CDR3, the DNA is TGCAGCCAGTTGAGGACAGCTTATAATTCACCCCTCCACTTT.